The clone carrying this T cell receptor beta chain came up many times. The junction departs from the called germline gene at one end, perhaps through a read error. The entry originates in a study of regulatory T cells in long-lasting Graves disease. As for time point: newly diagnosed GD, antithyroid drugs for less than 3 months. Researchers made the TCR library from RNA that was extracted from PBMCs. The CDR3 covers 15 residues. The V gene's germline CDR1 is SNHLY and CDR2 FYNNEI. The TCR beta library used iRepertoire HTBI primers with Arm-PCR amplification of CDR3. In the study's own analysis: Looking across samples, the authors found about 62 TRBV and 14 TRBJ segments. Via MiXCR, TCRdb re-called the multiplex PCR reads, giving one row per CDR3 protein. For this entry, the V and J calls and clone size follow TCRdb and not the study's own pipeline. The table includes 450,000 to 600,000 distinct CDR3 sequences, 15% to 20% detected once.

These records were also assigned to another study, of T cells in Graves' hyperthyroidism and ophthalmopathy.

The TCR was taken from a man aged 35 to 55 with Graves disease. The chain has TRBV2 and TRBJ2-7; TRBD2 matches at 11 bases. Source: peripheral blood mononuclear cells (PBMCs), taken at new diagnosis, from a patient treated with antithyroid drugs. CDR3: CASSEEGLADYEQYF. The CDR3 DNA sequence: TGTGCCAGCAGCGAAGAGGGACTAGCGGATTACGAGCAGTACTTC.